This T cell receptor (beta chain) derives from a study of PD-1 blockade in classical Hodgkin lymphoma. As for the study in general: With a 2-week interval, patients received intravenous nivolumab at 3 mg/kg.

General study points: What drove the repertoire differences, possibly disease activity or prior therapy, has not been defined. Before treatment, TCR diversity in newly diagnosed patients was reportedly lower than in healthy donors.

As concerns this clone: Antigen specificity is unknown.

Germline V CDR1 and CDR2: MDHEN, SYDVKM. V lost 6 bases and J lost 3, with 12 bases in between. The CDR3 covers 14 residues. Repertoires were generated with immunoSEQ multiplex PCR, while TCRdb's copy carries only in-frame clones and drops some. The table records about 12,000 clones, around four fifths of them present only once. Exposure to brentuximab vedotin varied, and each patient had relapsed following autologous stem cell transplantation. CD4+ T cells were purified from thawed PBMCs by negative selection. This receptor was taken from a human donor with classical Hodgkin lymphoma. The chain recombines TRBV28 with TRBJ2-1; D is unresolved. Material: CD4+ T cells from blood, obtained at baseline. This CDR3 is CASSIREFYNEQFF. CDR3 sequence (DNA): TGTGCCAGCAGCATTAGAGAATTCTACAATGAGCAGTTCTTC.